One and the same sample provided the 31 T cell receptor beta chains below, sequenced in a study of blood T cell repertoires in COVID-19. Measured with immunoSEQ multiplex PCR; TCRdb has only the in-frame clones, and not every one. This table holds 350,000 to 400,000 clones, 90% to 95% found once. Source material: PBMCs or T cells enriched from blood (not recorded which). The receptor set was obtained from a woman aged 40 to 50 who had been exposed to COVID-19.

The J gene is TRBJ1-1, the V gene TRBV5-1; no reliable D call. This CDR3 is built from 14 residues. Germline loops: CDR1 SGHRS, CDR2 YFSETQ. V lost 1 base and J 0 bases, leaving 7 bases between the germline ends. The CDR3 DNA is TGCGCCAGCAGCTTGACAGTCTTGAACACTGAAGCTTTCTTT. Translating gives CASSLTVLNTEAFF.

The chain combines TRBV12-5 with TRBJ2-1, with D maybe TRBD2 (7 bases). Per germline, CDR1 LGHNT and CDR2 FRNRAP. This CDR3 region has 16 residues. Trimming removed 5 bases at V and 6 bases at J, with 20 bases between. CDR3 protein: CASGPRRGGDLNEQFF. CDR3 bases: TGTGCTAGTGGTCCCCGTAGGGGGGGAGATCTCAATGAGCAGTTCTTC.

The chain combines TRBV10-3 with TRBJ1-5; TRBD1 is a possible D gene (5 bases). This CDR3 is built from 14 residues. Germline V CDR1 and CDR2: ENHRY, SYGVKD. With 4 bases removed from V and 7 bases from J, the gap between germline ends came to 14 bases. The CDR3 nucleotides read TGTGCCATCAGTGGGGACCCGGGGGGACAGCCCCAGCATTTT. Residues: CAISGDPGGQPQHF.

CDR3 amino acids: CASSLGIGSDNSPLHF. The CDR3 DNA reads TGTGCCAGCAGCTTAGGAATAGGGAGCGATAATTCACCCCTCCACTTT. The rearrangement uses TRBV7-9 and TRBJ1-6; no reliable D call. The germline V gene encodes CDR1 SEHNR and CDR2 FQNEAQ (reference sequence). With 1 base removed from V and 5 bases from J, the gap between germline ends came to 12 bases. The CDR3 loop spans 16 amino acids.

The V gene is TRBV30, the J gene TRBJ2-1; 8 positions agree with TRBD2. The CDR3 is 14 residues long. Trimming cost V 2 bases and J 9 bases; bases outside gene matches: 9. Germline CDR1 and CDR2: GTSNPN and SVGIG (reference sequence). The CDR3 protein is CAWSSLAGLGEQFF. CDR3 in DNA: TGTGCCTGGAGTTCTTTAGCGGGACTTGGTGAGCAGTTCTTC.

This clone was counted a single time. The chain couples TRBV11-2 to TRBJ2-7; 7 bases align to TRBD2. Germline V gene lookup returns CDR1 SGHAT and CDR2 FQNNGV. Trimming cost V 3 bases and J 4 bases; bases outside gene matches: 6. This CDR3 is 14 amino acids long. The CDR3 loop is CASSFGRGVYEQYF. The CDR3, as DNA: TGTGCCAGCAGCTTTGGTCGGGGGGTTTACGAGCAGTACTTC.

The chain joins TRBV6-5 to TRBJ1-1; D gene ambiguous. CDR3 length equals 16 residues. Deletions cut 0 bases from V and 2 bases from J, with 13 bases between. Per germline, CDR1 MNHEY and CDR2 SVGAGI. The CDR3 sequence: CASSYSNLGRNTEAFF. The DNA for the CDR3 is TGTGCCAGCAGTTACTCGAACCTGGGGAGAAACACTGAAGCTTTCTTT.

V is TRBV2 and J is TRBJ1-1; D is unresolved. V shed 2 bases and J shed 5 bases, with 6 bases lying between them. Germline V gene sequence: CDR1 SNHLY, CDR2 FYNNEI. The CDR3 is 12 amino acids. CDR3 DNA sequence: TGTGCCAGCAGTGAATTCCCTACTGAAGCTTTCTTT. This codes for CASSEFPTEAFF. Complete variable domain (other parts from reference TRBV2 and TRBJ1-1): EPEVTQTPSHQVTQMGQEVILRCVPISNHLYFYWYRQILGQKVEFLVSFYNNEISEKSEIFDDQFSVERPDGSNFTLKIRSTKLEDSAMYFCASSEFPTEAFFGQGTRLTVV.

V is TRBV6-6 and J is TRBJ1-4, with D perhaps matching TRBD1 (6 bases). Trimming removed 0 bases from V and 4 bases from J, with 9 bases in between. Germline loops: CDR1 MNHNY, CDR2 SVGAGI (reference sequence). This CDR3 is built from 15 residues. CDR3 region: CASSYSQDSNEKLFF. CDR3 DNA: TGTGCCAGCAGTTACTCCCAGGACAGTAATGAAAAACTGTTTTTT.

The J gene is TRBJ1-5, the V gene TRBV7-2, with TRBD1 as a possible D gene (5 bases). The CDR3 has 17 residues. V was cut by 3 bases and J by 3 bases, with 18 bases left in between. CDR1 and CDR2 from the germline V gene are SGHTA and FQGNSA. The CDR3 spells CASSFGGAFIPNQPQHF. CDR3 DNA sequence: TGTGCCAGCAGCTTCGGAGGGGCGTTTATCCCCAATCAGCCCCAGCATTTT. Based on the CDR3 plus reference TRBV7-2 and TRBJ1-5, the full variable domain is GAGVSQSPSNKVTEKGKDVELRCDPISGHTALYWYRQSLGQGLEFLIYFQGNSAPDKSGLPSDRFSAERTGGSVSTLTIQRTQQEDSAVYLCASSFGGAFIPNQPQHFGDGTRLSIL.

The chain links TRBV10-3 to TRBJ1-1; perhaps TRBD1 as D (6 bases). Trimming shortened V by 6 bases and J by 1 base, and 6 bases separated the two germline ends. Per germline, CDR1 ENHRY and CDR2 SYGVKD. The CDR3 has 12 amino acids. CDR3 region: CAIRGQNTEAFF. The CDR3 DNA reads TGTGCCATCAGGGGACAGAACACTGAAGCTTTCTTT.

This clone was seen just once. The genes are TRBV27 and TRBJ2-2; 8 nucleotides agree with TRBD1. V shed 3 bases and J 5 bases; nucleotides not matched to a gene: 8. Germline CDR1 is MNHEY and CDR2 is SMNVEV (reference sequence). This CDR3 is 16 amino acids long. The CDR3 spells CASSFSTGARTGELFF. The CDR3 DNA follows: TGTGCCAGCAGTTTCTCGACAGGGGCGAGGACCGGGGAGCTGTTTTTT.

V usage is TRBV6-1 and J usage is TRBJ2-7; a possible D gene is TRBD2 (6 bases). V dropped 2 bases and J dropped 3 bases, with 11 bases sitting between them. The CDR3 extends over 14 amino acids. Germline lookup yields CDR1 MNHNS and CDR2 SASEGT. The CDR3 coding sequence is TGTGCCAGCAGTGAATCGGCGGGGTTCTACGAGCAGTACTTC. Its protein is CASSESAGFYEQYF.

This chain joins TRBV29-1 and TRBJ2-7, with TRBD1 as a possible D gene (5 bases). The ends were cut back, 0 bases at V and 2 bases at J, with 14 bases in the middle. The germline gives CDR1 SQVTM, CDR2 ANQGSEA. The CDR3 is 15 amino acids. CDR3 amino acids: CSVEEDQGRAYEQYF. CDR3 bases: TGCAGCGTTGAAGAGGATCAGGGTCGGGCCTACGAGCAGTACTTC.

V and J are TRBV18 and TRBJ2-2; D unresolved. The CDR3 loop spans 15 amino acids. Between the trimmed V and J ends, which lost 3 bases and 0 bases, there was a span of 8 bases. CDR1 and CDR2 (germline): KGHSH, LQKENI. The CDR3 DNA reads TGTGCCAGCTCACCGTTTGCGGCGAACACCGGGGAGCTGTTTTTT. This translates into CASSPFAANTGELFF.

The chain couples TRBV5-4 to TRBJ1-1; D call uncertain. Trimming removed 4 bases at V and 11 bases at J, with 15 bases between. This CDR3 is 12 amino acids long. The germline CDR1 and CDR2 sequences are SGHNT and YYREEE (reference sequence). The chain's CDR3 is CASSPPGRVAFF. CDR3 DNA sequence: TGTGCCAGCAGCCCTCCCGGGCGGGTGGCTTTCTTT.

The chain is built from TRBV20-1 and TRBJ2-1; D possibly corresponds to TRBD2 (7 bases). Trimming stripped 3 bases from V and 8 bases from J, with 23 bases between. Germline V CDR1 and CDR2: DFQATT, SNEGSKA (reference sequence). The CDR3 consists of 16 residues. The CDR3 reads CSASPIGRGDMHEQFF. CDR3 in DNA: TGCAGTGCTAGTCCCATTGGGAGGGGGGATATGCATGAGCAGTTCTTC.

A single count supports this clone. The chain carries TRBV27 and TRBJ2-5, with 9 bases identical to TRBD2. There are 16 residues in the CDR3. V dropped 5 bases and J dropped 4; count of bases not matched to a gene: 11. CDR1 and CDR2 (germline): MNHEY, SMNVEV (reference sequence). The CDR3: CASSPRGLAGLETQYF. DNA of the CDR3: TGTGCCAGCAGTCCAAGGGGTCTAGCGGGGTTAGAGACCCAGTACTTC.

The V and J genes are TRBV3-1 (or the pseudogene TRBV3-2) and TRBJ1-3, with TRBD1 matching over 7 bases. The CDR3 has 15 residues. After removal of 5 bases from V and 2 bases from J, the junction contained 6 bases not matched to a gene. Per the germline V gene, CDR1 is LGHDT and CDR2 is YNNKEL (reference sequence). CDR3 in DNA: TGTGCCAGCAGCGGCCGACAGGGACCTGGAAACACCATATATTTT. Its protein product is CASSGRQGPGNTIYF.

This sequence joins TRBV5-8 and TRBJ2-4; 8 nucleotides match TRBD1. Germline V gives CDR1 SGHTS, CDR2 YDEGEE. The CDR3 has 16 residues. V gave up 4 bases and J gave up 0 bases; unmatched junction bases: 6. The CDR3 DNA reads TGTGCCAGCAGCAAATGGACAGGGTCAGCCAAAAACATTCAGTACTTC. It codes for CASSKWTGSAKNIQYF.

The J gene is TRBJ1-1, the V gene TRBV15; 7 positions agree with TRBD1. Germline-derived CDR1 and CDR2 are LNHNV and YYDKDF (reference sequence). With 4 bases clipped from V and 4 bases from J, the junction kept 3 bases outside the gene matches. The CDR3 contains 13 residues. The CDR3 here is CATSNRGGTEAFF. The CDR3 bases are TGTGCCACCAGCAACAGGGGTGGCACTGAAGCTTTCTTT.

The chain joins TRBV13 to TRBJ1-5, with D unclear. Trimming took 6 bases from V and 7 from J, leaving 16 bases between them. The CDR3 is 14 residues long. In germline, CDR1 is PRHDT, CDR2 FYEKMQ (reference sequence). The CDR3 protein is CASSSGPTRQPQHF. For the CDR3, the DNA is TGTGCCAGCAGTTCGGGTCCTACGCGGCAGCCCCAGCATTTT.

The V gene is TRBV5-6, the J gene TRBJ1-4, with TRBD1 matching over 7 bases. Germline trimming cut 3 bases from V and 0 bases from J; bases unmatched to any gene: 2. The CDR3 sequence is 15 residues long. The germline V gene encodes CDR1 SGHDT and CDR2 YYEEEE. The CDR3 sequence: CASSWGQPTNEKLFF. In nucleotides, the CDR3 is TGTGCCAGCAGCTGGGGACAGCCAACTAATGAAAAACTGTTTTTT.

The chain has TRBV27 and TRBJ1-2, with D perhaps matching TRBD1 (6 bases). Germline assignment: CDR1 MNHEY and CDR2 SMNVEV (reference sequence). The length of the CDR3 is 12 residues. V lost 5 bases and J 8 bases, leaving 12 bases between the germline ends. CDR3 DNA sequence: TGTGCCAGCAGTACAACAGGGTTGGGCTACACCTTC. It translates to CASSTTGLGYTF.

This chain links TRBV19 with TRBJ2-5; D unresolved. The CDR3 is 15 residues long. V was shortened by 5 bases and J by 0 bases, with 13 bases between the two germline ends. Germline assignment: CDR1 LNHDA and CDR2 SQIVND (reference sequence). DNA of the CDR3: TGTGCCAGTAGTCCTTCCACGGGTTACCAAGAGACCCAGTACTTC. It encodes CASSPSTGYQETQYF.

The CDR3 coding sequence is TGTGCCACCAGTGATACAGGGGACCTCAATCAGCCCCAGCATTTT. This gives the protein CATSDTGDLNQPQHF. The J gene is TRBJ1-5, the V gene TRBV24-1; TRBD1 aligns across 7 bases. This CDR3 has 15 amino acids. With V trimmed by 3 bases and J by 3 bases, 4 bases remained unmatched. In germline, CDR1 is KGHDR, CDR2 SFDVKD.

This rearrangement joins TRBV29-1 to TRBJ2-7, with unresolved D. The CDR3 runs to 13 residues. Germline V gene data show CDR1 as SQVTM and CDR2 as ANQGSEA. Trimming shortened V by 4 bases and J by 5 bases, and 15 bases separated the two germline ends. The DNA for the CDR3 is TGCAGCGTTGTTAGGCGGCTTGAGGACGAGCAGTACTTC. Amino acid sequence: CSVVRRLEDEQYF.

The chain uses TRBV5-8 and TRBJ2-1; 9 bases are a match to TRBD2. The V gene end was trimmed by 3 bases and the J gene end by 3 bases; junction bases not matched to a gene: 4. In germline, CDR1 is SGHTS, CDR2 YDEGEE. There are 15 residues in the CDR3. The CDR3 region is CASSSGLASYNEQFF. CDR3 DNA: TGTGCCAGCAGCTCCGGACTAGCGAGCTACAATGAGCAGTTCTTC.

The V gene is TRBV2, the J gene TRBJ1-2; D is undetermined. Between the trimmed V and J ends, which lost 1 base and 8 bases, there was a span of 17 bases. This CDR3 region has 15 residues. The V gene's germline CDR1 is SNHLY and CDR2 FYNNEI. The CDR3 protein is CASSEEVGRGRGYTF. CDR3 in DNA: TGTGCCAGCAGTGAAGAAGTGGGGAGAGGACGAGGCTACACCTTC.

The table lists this clone with a count of one. V usage is TRBV5-4 and J usage is TRBJ1-1; no clear D. Between the trimmed V and J ends, which lost 2 bases and 1 base, there was a span of 12 bases. Looked up from germline, CDR1 is SGHNT and CDR2 is YYREEE (reference sequence). The CDR3 has 15 amino acids. CDR3 in amino acids: CASSLGLRTNTEAFF. CDR3 sequence (DNA): TGTGCCAGCAGCTTAGGACTTCGAACGAACACTGAAGCTTTCTTT.

The V call is TRBV6-2 or TRBV6-3, the J call TRBJ1-1; 8 bases map to TRBD1. This CDR3 contains 17 residues. With V trimmed by 2 bases and J by 1 base, 9 bases remained unmatched. Germline CDR1 MNHEY, CDR2 SVGEGT. This CDR3 reads CASSYHLRTGQNTEAFF. The CDR3 DNA follows: TGTGCCAGCAGTTACCACCTAAGGACAGGGCAGAACACTGAAGCTTTCTTT.